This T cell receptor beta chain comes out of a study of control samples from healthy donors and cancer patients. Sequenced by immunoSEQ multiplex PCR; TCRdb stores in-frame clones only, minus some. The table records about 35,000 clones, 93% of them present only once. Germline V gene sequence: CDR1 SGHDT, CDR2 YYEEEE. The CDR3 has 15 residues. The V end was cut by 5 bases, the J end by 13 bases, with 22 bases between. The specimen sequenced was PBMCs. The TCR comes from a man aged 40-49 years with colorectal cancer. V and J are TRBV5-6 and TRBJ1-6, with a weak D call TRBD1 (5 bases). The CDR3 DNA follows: TGTGCCAGCAGGACGGACGACAGCCGGTCAATGCCCCTCCACTTT. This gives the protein CASRTDDSRSMPLHF.